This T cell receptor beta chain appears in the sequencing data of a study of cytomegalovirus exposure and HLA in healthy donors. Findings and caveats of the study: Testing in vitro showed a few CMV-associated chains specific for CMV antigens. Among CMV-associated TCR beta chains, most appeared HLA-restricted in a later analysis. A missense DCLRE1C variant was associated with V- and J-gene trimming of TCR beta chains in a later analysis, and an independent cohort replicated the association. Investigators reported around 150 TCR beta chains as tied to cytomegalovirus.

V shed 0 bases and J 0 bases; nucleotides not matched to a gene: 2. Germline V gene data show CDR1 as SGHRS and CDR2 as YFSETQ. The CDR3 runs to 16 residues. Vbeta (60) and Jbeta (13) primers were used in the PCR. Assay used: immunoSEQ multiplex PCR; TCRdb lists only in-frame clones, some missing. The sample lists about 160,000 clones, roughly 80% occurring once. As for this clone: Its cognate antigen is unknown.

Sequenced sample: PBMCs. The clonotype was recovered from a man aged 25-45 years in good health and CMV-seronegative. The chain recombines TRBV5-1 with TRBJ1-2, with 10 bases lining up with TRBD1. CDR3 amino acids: CASSLGQGASNYGYTF. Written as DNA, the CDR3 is TGCGCCAGCAGCTTGGGACAGGGGGCCTCTAACTATGGCTACACCTTC.